A single TCR beta chain is shown here with its context. The antigen is undetermined. Sequenced by immunoSEQ multiplex PCR; TCRdb stores in-frame clones only, minus some. The sample has roughly 110,000 clones, around 90% seen once. The ends lost 5 bases at V and 4 bases at J; junction bases unmatched: 7. The CDR3 is 17 amino acids. Germline lookup yields CDR1 LNHDA and CDR2 SQIVND (reference sequence). The data stem from a study of T cell responses to AZD1222 COVID-19 vaccine. Overall study results and limits: Donors in the cohort were predominantly white British and more often female, and clonal diversity was possibly underestimated. Repertoire samples came only from after the peak T cell response.

Sequencing was performed on peripheral blood, taken on day 0 of AZD1222 vaccination. V is TRBV19 and J is TRBJ2-3, with TRBD2 identical over 15 bases. The clonotype comes from an adult in good health. CDR3 residues: CASSEGLAGGWADTQYF. The CDR3 DNA sequence: TGTGCCAGTAGTGAAGGACTAGCGGGAGGGTGGGCAGATACGCAGTATTTT.